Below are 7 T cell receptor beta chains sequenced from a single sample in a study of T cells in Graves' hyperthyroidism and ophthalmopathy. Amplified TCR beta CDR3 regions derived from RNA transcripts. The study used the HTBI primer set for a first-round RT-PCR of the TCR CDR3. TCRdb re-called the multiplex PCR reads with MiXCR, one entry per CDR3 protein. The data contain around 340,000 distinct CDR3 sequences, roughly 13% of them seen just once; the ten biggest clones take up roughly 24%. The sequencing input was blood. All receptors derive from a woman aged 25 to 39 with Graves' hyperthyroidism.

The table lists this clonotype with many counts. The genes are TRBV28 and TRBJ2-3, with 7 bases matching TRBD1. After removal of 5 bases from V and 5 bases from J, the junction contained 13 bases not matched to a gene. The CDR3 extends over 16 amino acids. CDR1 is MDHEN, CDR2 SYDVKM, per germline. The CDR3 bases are TGTGCCAGCAGTGTCTCGTGGGACAGATCAGAAGATACGCAGTATTTT. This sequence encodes CASSVSWDRSEDTQYF.

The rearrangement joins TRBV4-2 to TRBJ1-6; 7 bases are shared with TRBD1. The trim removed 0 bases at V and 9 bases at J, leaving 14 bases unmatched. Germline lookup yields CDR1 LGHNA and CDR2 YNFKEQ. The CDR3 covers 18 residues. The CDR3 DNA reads TGTGCCAGCAGCCAAGATGCGCCTCCGGGACAGAGGAGTTCACCCCTCCACTTT. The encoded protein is CASSQDAPPGQRSSPLHF.

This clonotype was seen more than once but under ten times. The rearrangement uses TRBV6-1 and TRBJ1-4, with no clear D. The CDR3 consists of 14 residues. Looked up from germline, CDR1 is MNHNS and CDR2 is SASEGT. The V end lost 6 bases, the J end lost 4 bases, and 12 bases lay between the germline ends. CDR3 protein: CASSSDWGNEKLFF. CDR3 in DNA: TGTGCCAGCAGCTCTGATTGGGGTAATGAAAAACTGTTTTTT.

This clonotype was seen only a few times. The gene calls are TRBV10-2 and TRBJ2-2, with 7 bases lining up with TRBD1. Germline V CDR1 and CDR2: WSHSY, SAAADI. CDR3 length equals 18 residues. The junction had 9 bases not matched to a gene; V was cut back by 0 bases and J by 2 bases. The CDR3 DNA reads TGCGCCAGCAGTGAGTCGATCGGTGTAGGGGGCAACACCGGGGAGCTGTTTTTT. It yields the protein CASSESIGVGGNTGELFF.

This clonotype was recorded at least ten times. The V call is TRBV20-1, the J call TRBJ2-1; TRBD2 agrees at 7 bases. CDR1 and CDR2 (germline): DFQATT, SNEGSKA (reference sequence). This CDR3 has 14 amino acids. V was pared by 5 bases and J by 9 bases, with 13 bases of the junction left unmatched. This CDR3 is CSAAWGGTLGEQFF. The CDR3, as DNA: TGCAGTGCTGCGTGGGGGGGGACGTTGGGTGAGCAGTTCTTC.

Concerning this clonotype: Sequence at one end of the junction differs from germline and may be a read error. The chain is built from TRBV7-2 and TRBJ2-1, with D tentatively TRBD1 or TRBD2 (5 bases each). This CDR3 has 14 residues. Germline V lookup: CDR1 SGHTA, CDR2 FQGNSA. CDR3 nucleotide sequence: TGTGCCAGCAGCTTACGGGACCTCTACAATGAGCGGTTCTTC. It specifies CASSLRDLYNERFF. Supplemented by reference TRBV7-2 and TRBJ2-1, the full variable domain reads GAGVSQSPSNKVTEKGKDVELRCDPISGHTALYWYRQSLGQGLEFLIYFQGNSAPDKSGLPSDRFSAERTGGSVSTLTIQRTQQEDSAVYLCASSLRDLYNERFFGPGTRLTVL.

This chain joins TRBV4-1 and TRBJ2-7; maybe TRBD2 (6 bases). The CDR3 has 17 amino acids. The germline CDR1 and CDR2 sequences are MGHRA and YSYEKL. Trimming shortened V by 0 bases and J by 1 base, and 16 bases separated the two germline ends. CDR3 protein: CASSQETQVGGSYEQYF. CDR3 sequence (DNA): TGCGCCAGCAGCCAAGAAACCCAGGTCGGGGGTTCCTACGAGCAGTACTTC.